Following are 24 T cell receptor beta chains from one sample sequenced in a study of tissue T cells after allogeneic stem cell transplantation. Assay: immunoSEQ multiplex PCR; the TCRdb copy retains only in-frame clones and omits some. The table shows 8,000 to 8,500 clones, with 40% to 55% occurring only once. Time point noted: mouse harvest day 7 after allogeneic transplant. Each mouse received 10^7 T-cell-depleted marrow cells plus 10^6 splenic CD5+ T cells by tail vein. Specimen: gut tissue. The receptors derive from a female BALB/c mouse given C57BL/6 T cells with graft-versus-host disease after an allogeneic hematopoietic cell transplant.

About this clone itself: Any gene name here is a mouse gene name. Read coverage stops 1 residue before the CDR3 terminus; the germline J gene supplies the remainder. The rearrangement joins TRBV13-2 to TRBJ2-4, with TRBD2 matching 13 bases. The germline V gene has CDR1 NNHNN and CDR2 SYGAGS (reference sequence). This CDR3 comprises 13 residues. J lost 7 bases, V lost 5 bases, and 1 base had no gene match. The chain's CDR3 is CASGGTGGDTLYF. The covered CDR3 bases are TGTGCCAGCGGGGGGACTGGGGGGGACACCTTGTAC.

Concerning this clone itself: Gene names denote mouse genes. Read coverage stops 1 residue before the CDR3 terminus; the germline J gene supplies the remainder. The rearrangement uses TRBV3 and TRBJ1-2; D is uncertain. The germline CDR1 and CDR2 sequences are SNHLY and FYNGKV (reference sequence). The CDR3 is 14 residues long. V lost 2 bases, J lost 4 bases, and 11 bases lay in between. This CDR3 is CASSLRPATSDYTF. The DNA read from the CDR3 is TGTGCCAGCAGCTTAAGGCCAGCAACCTCCGACTACACC.

In regard to this clone: Gene names are the mouse ones. The read finishes 1 residue shy of the CDR3 end, and the germline J gene is used to complete it. J is TRBJ1-4 and V is TRBV3, with TRBD1 as a possible D gene (5 bases). V dropped 2 bases and J dropped 2 bases, with 6 bases sitting between them. The CDR3 has 14 residues. Germline V gene lookup returns CDR1 SNHLY and CDR2 FYNGKV (reference sequence). The CDR3 DNA, read in part, is TGTGCCAGCAGCTTACGGGGCTCCAACGAAAGATTATTT. It is translated as CASSLRGSNERLF. The full CDR3 protein is CASSLRGSNERLFF.

This clone appeared a single time. Any gene name here is a mouse gene name. The sequenced fragment ends 1 residue before the CDR3 boundary, so the rest is inferred from the germline J gene. V and J are TRBV23 and TRBJ1-1; TRBD1 is the table's D call, not checked against the DNA. The CDR3 has 13 amino acids. In germline, CDR1 is KGHTA, CDR2 FQNQQP. Incomplete CDR3 DNA: TGCTCCAGCAGTGGCAGGGGTAACACAGAAGTCTTC. Translation: CSSSGRGNTEVF. The whole CDR3 protein is CSSSGRGNTEVFF. Drawing the rest from reference TRBV23 and TRBJ1-1, the complete variable domain is DAAVTQKPRYLIKMKGQEAEMKCIPEKGHTAVFWYQQKQSKELKFLIYFQNQQPLDQIDMVKERFSAVCPSSSLCSLGIRTCEAEDSALYLCSSSGRGNTEVFFGKGTRLTVV.

This clone turned up a few times. Gene names are the mouse ones. Read data end 1 residue before the CDR3 end; the end is taken from the germline J gene. This chain links TRBV3 with TRBJ2-3; 10 nucleotides align to TRBD2. Per the germline V gene, CDR1 is SNHLY and CDR2 is FYNGKV (reference sequence). CDR3 length: 16 residues. Unmatched junction bases numbered 3, after V lost 3 bases and J lost 0 bases. CDR3 DNA (partial): TGTGCCAGCAGCTTGGGACTGGGGTCTAGTGCAGAAACGCTGTAT. As protein: CASSLGLGSSAETLY. The whole CDR3 sequence is CASSLGLGSSAETLYF.

In the case of this clone: Gene labels here are mouse ones. Sequencing ends 1 residue short of the CDR3 end; the germline J gene provides the rest. The V and J genes are TRBV5 and TRBJ2-7, with 11 bases lining up with TRBD2. In germline, CDR1 is LGHNA, CDR2 YNLKQL (reference sequence). Trimming at V came to 4 bases and at J to 4 bases, leaving 3 bases not matched to a gene. This CDR3 region has 14 residues. The part of the CDR3 DNA that was read is TGTGCCAGCAGCCTCGGGGACTGGGGGTATGAACAGTAC. Its translation is CASSLGDWGYEQY. The full CDR3 sequence reads CASSLGDWGYEQYF.

On this clone: Genes here carry mouse names. The CDR3 extends 1 residue past the end of the read, so its final part is completed from the germline J gene. The rearrangement uses TRBV14 and TRBJ1-1, with D unclear. Per germline, CDR1 SGHDT and CDR2 FRDEAV. This CDR3 comprises 10 residues. V lost 7 bases, J lost 6 bases, and 7 bases lay in between. CDR3 amino acids: CASGRAEVFF. The CDR3 DNA, read in part, is TGTGCCAGCGGGAGGGCAGAAGTCTTC.

This clone was seen a few times. These gene names are mouse names. The read is 1 residue too short to cover the CDR3 end, so that end is filled in from the germline J gene. This chain joins TRBV23 and TRBJ2-4. Looked up from germline, CDR1 is KGHTA and CDR2 is FQNQQP. The CDR3 is made up of 12 amino acids. The CDR3 is CSSSHDGNTLYF. The sequenced part of the CDR3 DNA is TGCTCCAGCAGTCATGACGGTAACACCTTGTAC.

A few counts support this clone. Gene names denote mouse genes. The read falls 1 residue short of the CDR3 end, and the missing part is taken from the germline J gene. This sequence joins TRBV16 and TRBJ1-1, with D unclear. Trimming removed 1 base from V and 5 bases from J, with 2 bases in between. CDR3 length: 11 residues. Looked up from germline, CDR1 is SGHSA and CDR2 is FRNQAP. CDR3 sequence reads: CASSLGTEVFF. The sequenced part of the CDR3 DNA is TGTGCAAGCAGCTTAGGTACAGAAGTCTTC.

Comment on this clone: Any gene name here is a mouse gene name. The read terminates 1 residue ahead of where the CDR3 ends, so the germline J gene completes it. The chain links TRBV1 to TRBJ1-4, with D perhaps matching TRBD1 (5 bases). The length of the CDR3 is 15 residues. The V end was cut by 1 base, the J end by 1 base, with 7 bases between. Per the germline V gene, CDR1 is NSQYPW and CDR2 is LRSPGD (reference sequence). The CDR3 DNA, read in part, is TGCACCTGCAGTGCAGTAGGGGCTTCCAACGAAAGATTATTT. It translates to CTCSAVGASNERLF. The entire CDR3 protein is CTCSAVGASNERLFF.

Comment on this clone: Here the gene names and germline are mouse. The sequenced fragment ends 1 residue before the CDR3 boundary, so the rest is inferred from the germline J gene. This sequence joins TRBV20 and TRBJ2-4, with TRBD2 identical over 9 bases. V lost 0 bases to trimming and J lost 0 bases; unmatched junction nucleotides: 1. In germline, CDR1 is GFQATS, CDR2 STVNSAI. CDR3 size: 15 residues. The sequenced CDR3 bases are TGTGGTGCTAGGGACTGGGGGGGTAGTCAAAACACCTTGTAC. This sequence encodes CGARDWGGSQNTLY. The whole CDR3 protein is CGARDWGGSQNTLYF.

Details on this clone: The germline and genes are mouse ones. The sequence runs out 1 residue before the end of the CDR3; the remainder is reconstructed from the germline J gene. The J gene is TRBJ2-7, the V gene TRBV3, with D possibly TRBD2 on 6 matching bases. Trimming pared 3 bases from V and 4 bases from J, leaving 13 bases between. Germline CDR1 SNHLY, CDR2 FYNGKV (reference sequence). The CDR3 spans 14 residues. The DNA read from the CDR3 is TGTGCCAGCAGCTTCCAGGGACTTACTTATGAACAGTAC. It codes for CASSFQGLTYEQY. The entire CDR3 protein reads CASSFQGLTYEQYF. Looking up the rest from reference TRBV3 and TRBJ2-7 gives the full variable domain: GPKVLQIPSHQIIDMGQMVTLNCDPVSNHLYFYWYKQILGQQMEFLVNFYNGKVMEKSKLFKDQFSVERPDGSYFTLKIQPTALEDSAVYFCASSFQGLTYEQYFGPGTRLTVL.

With respect to this clone: Genes and germline are mouse. The sequence runs out 1 residue before the end of the CDR3; the remainder is reconstructed from the germline J gene. V and J are TRBV5 and TRBJ1-5; 8 nucleotides line up with TRBD1. The CDR3 contains 14 residues. V was pared by 4 bases and J by 2 bases, with 1 base of the junction left unmatched. Per the germline V gene, CDR1 is LGHNA and CDR2 is YNLKQL (reference sequence). The CDR3 here is CASSPQGDNQAPLF. Incomplete CDR3 DNA: TGTGCCAGCAGCCCACAGGGGGACAACCAGGCTCCGCTT.

Regarding this clone: The listed genes are named as in mouse. The read falls 1 residue short of the CDR3 end, and the missing part is taken from the germline J gene. This sequence joins TRBV26 and TRBJ2-3; unclear D gene. Deletions cut 0 bases from V and 1 base from J, with 5 bases between. The CDR3 has 14 amino acids. Germline V gives CDR1 KGHPV, CDR2 FQNQEV (reference sequence). The sequenced part of the CDR3 DNA is TGTGCCAGCAGTCTGTCTTGGGGTGCAGAAACGCTGTAT. It yields the protein CASSLSWGAETLY. The complete CDR3 protein is CASSLSWGAETLYF. Complete variable domain (other parts from reference TRBV26 and TRBJ2-3): NSKVIQTPRYLVKGQGQKAKMRCIPEKGHPVVFWYQQNKNNEFKFLINFQNQEVLQQIDMTEKRFSAECPSNSPCSLEIQSSEAGDSALYLCASSLSWGAETLYFGSGTRLTVL.

Regarding this clone: Gene names are mouse gene names. The read comes to an end 1 residue before the CDR3 does, leaving the germline J gene to fill in the end. The chain links TRBV31 to TRBJ2-7; the match to TRBD2 covers 9 bases. The CDR3 has 13 amino acids. V gave up 2 bases and J gave up 7 bases; unmatched junction bases: 6. Germline lookup yields CDR1 GKSSPN and CDR2 SITVG. The CDR3 DNA, read in part, is TGTGCCTGGAGTACTGGGGGGCGAGGGGAACAGTAC. This gives the protein CAWSTGGRGEQY. The full CDR3 protein is CAWSTGGRGEQYF.

Worth noting for this clone: Mouse germline and gene names are used. The read finishes 1 residue shy of the CDR3 end, and the germline J gene is used to complete it. The chain has TRBV16 and TRBJ2-4; 7 nucleotides match TRBD2. This CDR3 spans 16 amino acids. Losses at the gene ends were 1 base for V and 0 bases for J; bases not matched to a gene: 4. Germline loops: CDR1 SGHSA, CDR2 FRNQAP. The DNA read from the CDR3 is TGTGCAAGCAGCTTAGGGGGGGGGAATAGTCAAAACACCTTGTAC. The encoded protein is CASSLGGGNSQNTLY. The CDR3, in full, reads CASSLGGGNSQNTLYF.

This clone was seen only once. Gene names follow the mouse nomenclature. The CDR3 end lies 1 residue beyond the end of the read and is filled in from the germline J gene. The chain couples TRBV31 to TRBJ2-3; unclear D gene. CDR3 length: 14 residues. CDR1 and CDR2 from the germline V gene are GKSSPN and SITVG. V was clipped by 0 bases and J by 0 bases, with 7 bases between them. CDR3 sequence reads: CAWSLRASAETLYF. The DNA read from the CDR3 is TGTGCCTGGAGTCTAAGGGCTAGTGCAGAAACGCTGTAT.

This clone appeared once. The germline and genes are mouse ones. Read sequence stops 1 residue before the CDR3 end, and the germline J gene provides the missing end. The chain couples TRBV12-1 to TRBJ2-5, with TRBD1 matching 8 bases. This CDR3 region has 15 residues. With V trimmed by 2 bases and J by 2 bases, 5 bases remained unmatched. CDR1 is SGHSN and CDR2 is HYEKVE in the germline V gene. CDR3: CASSPQGAGQDTQYF. The CDR3 DNA, read in part, is TGTGCCAGCTCTCCCCAGGGGGCCGGCCAAGACACCCAGTAC.

As concerns this clone: Gene names refer to mouse genes. The read falls 1 residue short of the CDR3 end, and the missing part is taken from the germline J gene. This chain connects TRBV19 to TRBJ1-4; a weak D match, TRBD1 (5 bases). In germline, CDR1 is FNHDT, CDR2 SITEND (reference sequence). The CDR3 runs to 15 residues. V dropped 2 bases and J dropped 0 bases, with 8 bases sitting between them. The CDR3 sequence: CASSMGVISNERLFF. CDR3 bases read: TGTGCCAGCAGTATGGGGGTGATTTCCAACGAAAGATTATTT.

Regarding this clone: The gene names here belong to mouse. The read gets to within 1 residue of the CDR3 end, and the germline J gene fills in the rest. This chain links TRBV12-1 with TRBJ1-3, with D unclear. Germline lookup yields CDR1 SGHSN and CDR2 HYEKVE. The CDR3 spans 12 residues. Trimming left V 2 bases short and J 0 bases short, with 1 base between. Partial CDR3 DNA: TGTGCCAGCTCTCGTTCTGGAAATACGCTCTAT. This sequence encodes CASSRSGNTLY. In full, the CDR3 reads CASSRSGNTLYF. Filled out from reference TRBV12-1 and TRBJ1-3, the complete variable domain reads DSGVVQSPRHIIKEKGGRSVLTCIPISGHSNVVWYQQTLGKELKFLIQHYEKVERDKGFLPSRFSVQQFDDYHSEMNMSALELEDSAMYFCASSRSGNTLYFGEGSRLIVV.

Concerning this clone itself: The listed genes are named as in mouse. The CDR3 goes on 1 residue after the read ends, and that part is filled in from the germline J gene. The chain combines TRBV15 with TRBJ1-1, with TRBD1 identical over 8 bases. V trimming: 5 bases; J trimming: 7 bases; junction bases outside the gene matches: 3. This CDR3 has 12 amino acids. Germline lookup yields CDR1 SGHND and CDR2 FRSKSL. Incomplete CDR3 DNA: TGTGCCAGCAGTCTCGGACAGGGAGAAGTCTTC. Its protein product is CASSLGQGEVF. The full CDR3 protein is CASSLGQGEVFF.

In regard to this clone: Gene and germline names: mouse. The read stops 1 residue short of the end of the CDR3; the missing end is completed from the germline J gene. The chain carries TRBV15 and TRBJ1-5; D perhaps matches TRBD1 (5 bases). The V and J ends lost 4 bases and 1 base respectively, with 8 bases between them. Germline assignment: CDR1 SGHND and CDR2 FRSKSL. The CDR3 contains 14 residues. The DNA read from the CDR3 is TGTGCCAGCAGTTCAGGGTGGAACAACCAGGCTCCGCTT. It specifies CASSSGWNNQAPL. The whole CDR3 sequence is CASSSGWNNQAPLF.

The sample holds a few counts of this clone. Gene labels here are mouse ones. The CDR3 end is not reached by the read, which stops 1 residue before it; the germline J gene fills it in. V is TRBV26 and J is TRBJ2-7; 9 positions agree with TRBD1. V lost 3 bases and J lost 1; bases outside the gene matches: 4. The CDR3 consists of 15 residues. Germline V gene lookup returns CDR1 KGHPV and CDR2 FQNQEV (reference sequence). CDR3 loop: CASSLHRGRSYEQYF. CDR3 bases read: TGTGCCAGCAGTCTTCACAGGGGGCGTTCCTATGAACAGTAC.

With respect to this clone: Genes and germline come from the mouse. The read falls 1 residue short of the CDR3 end, and the missing part is taken from the germline J gene. V is TRBV29 and J is TRBJ2-7; TRBD2 matches at 7 bases. The germline CDR1 and CDR2 sequences are MSHET and SYDVDS. J was trimmed by 0 bases and V by 2 bases; bases with no gene match: 1. The CDR3 loop spans 14 amino acids. CDR3 amino acids: CASSLLGVSYEQYF. CDR3 DNA, as far as it was read: TGTGCTAGCAGTTTACTGGGGGTCTCCTATGAACAGTAC.